This is a list of T cell receptor beta chains from one sample in a study of T cells after yellow fever vaccination. TCRdb re-called the 5' RACE reads with MiXCR, one entry per CDR3 protein. This table holds hundreds of thousands of distinct CDR3 sequences, around a sixth found once. The specimen comprised PBMCs, sampled more than 4 days after the first yellow fever vaccination. The receptors stem from a man aged 18 to 30 who received the YFV17D yellow fever vaccine. Each CDR3 is given without its conserved first and last residue. The order of the fields is V gene, J gene, CDR3 protein.

>TRBV7-3|TRBJ2-5
ASSLTGLQTQY
>TRBV7-2|TRBJ1-1
ASSPVMGVNTEAF
>TRBV7-2|TRBJ1-3
ASSPLSGNTIY
>TRBV24-1|TRBJ2-1
ATSRDRGFDEQF
>TRBV7-3|TRBJ2-7
ASTKGTETYEQY
>TRBV4-3|TRBJ2-3
ASSQEDWGGTDTQY
>TRBV27|TRBJ1-2
ASSRGEARFYGYT
>TRBV18|TRBJ2-3
ASSPRREGTDTQY
>TRBV7-9|TRBJ2-1
ASSYTGSNEQF
>TRBV20-1|TRBJ2-3
SSHGGPGDTQY
>TRBV29-1|TRBJ1-2
SVEDERGYYGYT
>TRBV2|TRBJ2-2
ATQDSDGGELF
>TRBV7-9|TRBJ2-3
ASSLSMADTQY
>TRBV10-3|TRBJ1-3
AISELGSAIY
>TRBV6-5|TRBJ1-5
ASSHGGYSNQPQH
>TRBV6-5|TRBJ2-5
ASSSTSGGALETQY
>TRBV10-1|TRBJ2-2
ASKRDALTGELF
>TRBV7-8|TRBJ1-1
ASSLNVGRRQAYNTEAF
>TRBV20-1|TRBJ1-1
SARKRSMNTEAF
>TRBV27|TRBJ2-1
ASHPASSYNEQF
>TRBV7-9|TRBJ1-6
ASSSSGRTYNSPLH
>TRBV2|TRBJ2-7
ATASGAYEQY
>TRBV3-1|TRBJ2-5
ASSHLDRGEATQY
>TRBV20-1|TRBJ2-3
SAGKKGGTDTQY
>TRBV4-2|TRBJ2-2
ASSLYPGGANTGELF
>TRBV24-1|TRBJ2-2
ATSEGPELF
>TRBV7-9|TRBJ2-5
ASSFQGLQETQY
>TRBV5-6|TRBJ2-5
ASSWAGLETQY
>TRBV5-4|TRBJ2-1
ASSYGAQGNEQF
>TRBV5-4|TRBJ2-5
ASSFTGGAGETQY
>TRBV12-3/TRBV12-4|TRBJ1-5
ASSFHILRPQH
>TRBV4-1|TRBJ2-7
ASSPREGTDYEQY
>TRBV15|TRBJ2-7
ATSGEISSYEQY
>TRBV3-1|TRBJ2-5
ASSPAFQETQY
>TRBV4-1|TRBJ2-2
ASSQWGLAGDTGELF
>TRBV4-1|TRBJ2-3
ASSHAGSAGDTQY
>TRBV5-1|TRBJ2-5
ASSRGQGGGETQY
>TRBV7-2|TRBJ2-2
ASSLRGQTNTGELF
>TRBV7-2|TRBJ2-4
ASSFSNARFAKNIQY
>TRBV12-3/TRBV12-4|TRBJ2-1
ASSFAGAINEQF
>TRBV15|TRBJ2-5
ATSRDLGDLTQETQY
>TRBV4-3|TRBJ2-1
ASSGRDSGVNEQF
>TRBV4-2|TRBJ2-5
ASSQIGLAGELETQY
>TRBV5-5|TRBJ2-5
ASSLRGGQGVMETQY
>TRBV20-1|TRBJ1-5
SAMGLMNQPQH
>TRBV10-3|TRBJ2-1
AISEVTSGVNNEQF
>TRBV4-3|TRBJ2-2
ASSPGWNTGELF
>TRBV20-1|TRBJ2-3
SARDLSGGGDTQY
>TRBV12-3/TRBV12-4|TRBJ2-2
ASSYVSGRTTNTGELF
>TRBV6-1|TRBJ2-1
ASSERGGGWQF
>TRBV7-6|TRBJ2-2
ASSLDLADSTNTGELF
>TRBV29-1|TRBJ2-3
SVTTGLAGGRGKDTQY
>TRBV4-3|TRBJ1-1
ASSRGNREFTEAF